This TCR beta chain was identified during a study of T-cell memory formation after mild COVID-19. Overall study results and limits: Whereas later expanders leaned CD4+, clones contracting day 15 to 85 showed a balanced CD4/CD8 makeup.

TCRdb used MiXCR to reprocess the 5' RACE reads, holding one entry per CDR3 protein. Among about 260,000 distinct CDR3 sequences, roughly a sixth were seen once, and the ten largest hold roughly 21%. This CDR3 has 16 amino acids. In germline, CDR1 is SEHNR, CDR2 FQNEAQ (reference sequence). J gave up 0 bases and V 5 bases, and 6 bases lay outside the gene matches. A word on this clonotype: Its cognate antigen is unknown.

This receptor was identified in a man younger than 35 who had mild COVID-19 (a few samples of this study predate the infection). Cell type and time point are not known. Input material: PBMCs or a T cell subset sorted from them (not recorded which). The rearrangement joins TRBV7-9 to TRBJ2-2; 7 bases line up with TRBD1. CDR3 protein: CASSTRQGTNTGELFF. CDR3 DNA sequence: TGTGCCAGCAGCACACGACAGGGCACGAACACCGGGGAGCTGTTTTTT.